Here is one T cell receptor beta chain with its context. Libraries were prepared by immunoSEQ multiplex PCR; TCRdb keeps only in-frame clonotypes and omits some of them. The table lists about 160,000 clones, approximately 87% of them singletons. This entry belongs to a study of cytomegalovirus exposure and HLA in healthy donors. Study at large: The 500 to 850 first-cohort repertoires and the 110 or so validation repertoires shared the same platform, a later analysis reported.

This CDR3 has 15 amino acids. The germline V and J ends were trimmed by 2 bases and 0 bases, with 10 bases remaining between them. Germline V gene sequence: CDR1 SNHLY, CDR2 FYNNEI. This TCR was sampled from a woman aged 30 to 39 in good health and CMV-seronegative. This chain joins TRBV2 and TRBJ1-1; D is uncertain. Sequencing was done on a sample of PBMCs. The CDR3 DNA sequence: TGTGCCAGCAGTGAAATTCGGGCAATGAACACTGAAGCTTTCTTT. Translated, it gives CASSEIRAMNTEAFF.